A single sample is the source of the 4 T cell receptor beta chains below, sequenced in a study of blood T cell repertoires in COVID-19 (dated by TCRdb to 2018 to 2020). The library was generated by the immunoSEQ multiplex PCR assay. TCRdb obtained this table from immuneACCESS and retained in-frame rearrangements with V and J assigned. These tables miss some clones; where compared with another copy, unresolved V genes account for less than half of the shortfall, and the remainder is unexplained. Counted in this sample were about 210,000 clones; approximately 84% of them appeared once. The ten largest account for less than 8% of the sample. The sample taken for sequencing was peripheral blood. All receptors come from a woman aged 50 to 60 with active or convalescent COVID-19.

The chain employs TRBV29-1 and TRBJ2-1; D uncertain. Deletions cut 2 bases from V and 13 bases from J, with 9 bases between. The CDR3 loop spans 10 amino acids. Germline values: CDR1 SQVTM, CDR2 ANQGSEA. CDR3 sequence (DNA): TGCAGCGTTGAAAGTGCGATTCAGTTCTTC. Its translation: CSVESAIQFF.

The chain uses TRBV3-1 (or the pseudogene TRBV3-2) and TRBJ2-2; possibly TRBD2 for D (6 bases). This CDR3 has 17 residues. Germline values: CDR1 LGHDT, CDR2 YNNKEL (reference sequence). Trimming removed 1 base from V and 2 bases from J, with 14 bases in between. Here the CDR3 reads CASSQGIRRGNTGELFF. The CDR3 DNA reads as TGTGCCAGCAGCCAAGGAATTAGGCGGGGAAACACCGGGGAGCTGTTTTTT.

The J gene is TRBJ2-3, the V gene TRBV10-2, with 11 bases lining up with TRBD2. This CDR3 comprises 17 residues. V lost 8 bases to trimming and J lost 1 base; unmatched junction nucleotides: 11. Per the germline V gene, CDR1 is WSHSY and CDR2 is SAAADI. Here the CDR3 reads CASAVAGGSPGTDTQYF. The CDR3 DNA follows: TGCGCCAGCGCCGTAGCGGGGGGGTCACCTGGCACAGATACGCAGTATTTT.

The rearrangement links TRBV5-1 to TRBJ2-1, with 10 bases aligning to TRBD2. V shed 0 bases and J 7 bases; nucleotides not matched to a gene: 7. Germline CDR1 and CDR2: SGHRS and YFSETQ. The CDR3 runs 16 residues. CDR3 amino acids: CASSLAISGRENEQFF. The CDR3 nucleotides read TGCGCCAGCAGCTTGGCTATAAGCGGGAGGGAAAATGAGCAGTTCTTC.